These 21 T cell receptor beta chains share one sample of origin, sequenced in a study of cytomegalovirus exposure and HLA in healthy donors. The PCR employed 60 Vbeta primers together with 13 Jbeta primers. TCRdb keeps only in-frame clones here, not all; method: immunoSEQ multiplex PCR. In total, the table holds roughly 120,000 clones. Material for sequencing was PBMCs. These receptors were collected from a man in his forties or fifties in good health and CMV-seropositive.

This chain links TRBV14 with TRBJ1-2, with 7 positions matching TRBD1. Germline CDR1 is SGHDN and CDR2 is FVKESK. The CDR3 covers 15 residues. The trim removed 2 bases at V and 5 bases at J, leaving 8 bases unmatched. The CDR3 DNA follows: TGTGCCAGCAGCCAAAACGGACAGGACAAATATGGCTACACCTTC. Its translation is CASSQNGQDKYGYTF.

The gene calls are TRBV5-1 and TRBJ1-6; tentative D call: TRBD1 (5 bases). Trimming removed 7 bases at V and 9 bases at J, with 14 bases between. The CDR3 is made up of 13 amino acids. Germline V lookup: CDR1 SGHRS, CDR2 YFSETQ. Here the CDR3 reads CASRPAQGSPLHF. The DNA of the CDR3 is TGCGCCAGCCGCCCCGCCCAGGGTTCACCCCTCCACTTT.

This chain connects TRBV27 to TRBJ2-3; D might be TRBD1 (5 bases). CDR1 is MNHEY and CDR2 is SMNVEV in the germline V gene (reference sequence). Trimming stripped 1 base from V and 5 bases from J, with 13 bases between. CDR3 length: 15 amino acids. In nucleotides, the CDR3 is TGTGCCAGCAGTTTATGGGGCAGACAGAGAGATACGCAGTATTTT. Amino acids: CASSLWGRQRDTQYF.

The chain uses TRBV10-2 and TRBJ2-5; D might be TRBD1 (5 bases). V dropped 2 bases and J dropped 7 bases, with 20 bases sitting between them. Germline loops: CDR1 WSHSY, CDR2 SAAADI. The CDR3 sequence is 16 residues long. CDR3 region: CASSELGQGGYRTQYF. CDR3 nucleotides: TGCGCCAGCAGTGAGCTGGGCCAGGGTGGTTATAGGACCCAGTACTTC.

The rearrangement links TRBV9 to TRBJ2-1; D ambiguous. The CDR3 totals 13 residues. V gave up 2 bases and J gave up 5 bases, with 8 bases separating them. In germline, CDR1 is SGDLS, CDR2 YYNGEE. CDR3 coding DNA: TGTGCCAGCAGCGTCAGTTTCGACAATGAGCAGTTCTTC. Translation gives CASSVSFDNEQFF.

The chain links TRBV5-1 to TRBJ1-6, with 8 bases fitting TRBD1. Germline CDR1 reads SGHRS; CDR2 reads YFSETQ. V lost 5 bases to trimming and J lost 9 bases; unmatched junction nucleotides: 7. This CDR3 has 14 residues. The CDR3 sequence: CASRPTGEVSPLHF. The CDR3 nucleotides read TGCGCCAGCAGACCGACAGGGGAAGTTTCACCCCTCCACTTT.

As DNA, the CDR3 is TGTGCCACCAGCAGGGGACAGGGGGCAGTCTCACTAGGGGACCTGACTTTC. Translated: CATSRGQGAVSLGDLTF. The J gene is TRBJ2-6, the V gene TRBV15, with TRBD1 matching over 12 bases. V shed 3 bases and J 15 bases; nucleotides not matched to a gene: 15. Germline CDR1 and CDR2: LNHNV and YYDKDF (reference sequence). The CDR3 runs 17 residues.

The chain uses TRBV29-1 and TRBJ2-1; D might be TRBD2 (6 bases). The CDR3 covers 18 residues. Germline V lookup: CDR1 SQVTM, CDR2 ANQGSEA. V was trimmed by 6 bases and J by 0 bases, leaving 24 bases between them. CDR3 residues: CSVNGGNLNSTSYNEQFF. The CDR3 DNA sequence: TGCAGCGTGAACGGCGGGAATCTTAATTCGACCTCCTACAATGAGCAGTTCTTC.

In nucleotides, the CDR3 is TGTGCCAGCAGCGCGGTAGGGGGAGCCGACTTGGAAAAACTGTTTTTT. It is translated as CASSAVGGADLEKLFF. The V call is TRBV7-6, the J call TRBJ1-4; TRBD1 is a possible D gene (6 bases). V was pared by 5 bases and J by 8 bases, with 21 bases between. The CDR3 runs to 16 residues. Per the germline V gene, CDR1 is SGHVS and CDR2 is FNYEAQ.

V and J are TRBV15 and TRBJ1-1, with D uncertain. Trimming removed 1 base from V and 0 bases from J, with 12 bases in between. Germline V gives CDR1 LNHNV, CDR2 YYDKDF (reference sequence). The CDR3 consists of 16 residues. The DNA of the CDR3 is TGTGCCACCAGCAGAGGCCTGGCGGGCCTGAACACTGAAGCTTTCTTT. As protein: CATSRGLAGLNTEAFF.

This sequence joins TRBV27 and TRBJ2-1; possible D gene TRBD1, 6 bases. V lost 7 bases, J lost 4 bases, and 17 bases lay in between. Germline-derived CDR1 and CDR2 are MNHEY and SMNVEV (reference sequence). The CDR3 is 15 amino acids. The CDR3 reads CASTKTGRNYNEQFF. Written as DNA, the CDR3 is TGTGCCAGCACCAAAACAGGGAGAAATTACAATGAGCAGTTCTTC.

The chain couples TRBV2 to TRBJ1-2; D is perhaps TRBD1 (5 bases). The CDR3 runs 14 residues. Germline values: CDR1 SNHLY, CDR2 FYNNEI. The V and J ends lost 5 bases and 3 bases respectively, with 13 bases between them. The DNA of the CDR3 is TGTGCCAGCAGTAAAGGGGCGGAGGACTATGGCTACACCTTC. Its translation: CASSKGAEDYGYTF. Filled out from reference TRBV2 and TRBJ1-2, the complete variable domain reads EPEVTQTPSHQVTQMGQEVILRCVPISNHLYFYWYRQILGQKVEFLVSFYNNEISEKSEIFDDQFSVERPDGSNFTLKIRSTKLEDSAMYFCASSKGAEDYGYTFGSGTRLTVV.

The chain employs TRBV7-2 and TRBJ1-2; D call uncertain. The CDR3 runs 15 residues. Germline CDR1 and CDR2: SGHTA and FQGNSA. Trimming left V 1 base short and J 5 bases short, with 14 bases between. CDR3 DNA sequence: TGTGCCAGCAGCTTAGGCCCTTTGTCGGGGTATGGCTACACCTTC. Amino acid sequence: CASSLGPLSGYGYTF.

The chain employs TRBV9 and TRBJ2-7, with D possibly TRBD2 on 6 matching bases. V was trimmed by 4 bases and J by 2 bases, leaving 13 bases between them. Germline V gene data show CDR1 as SGDLS and CDR2 as YYNGEE. The CDR3 consists of 14 residues. Written as DNA, the CDR3 is TGTGCCAGCAGCCCGCGCGGGAACCCCTACGAGCAGTACTTC. Protein: CASSPRGNPYEQYF.

The V and J genes are TRBV5-4 and TRBJ1-3; maybe TRBD1 (6 bases). The CDR3 is 16 amino acids. Per germline, CDR1 SGHNT and CDR2 YYREEE (reference sequence). The ends were cut back, 3 bases at V and 1 base at J, with 14 bases in the middle. The CDR3 loop is CASSSWTVQSGNTIYF. Here the CDR3 DNA reads TGTGCCAGCAGCTCTTGGACAGTTCAGTCTGGAAACACCATATATTTT.

This chain links TRBV6-5 with TRBJ2-1; maybe TRBD1 (5 bases). The CDR3 is 13 residues long. Between the trimmed V and J ends, which lost 6 bases and 4 bases, there was a span of 10 bases. Germline assignment: CDR1 MNHEY and CDR2 SVGAGI. DNA for the CDR3: TGTGCCAGCAGGGACAAGGTGTACAATGAGCAGTTCTTC. Amino acids: CASRDKVYNEQFF.

The chain couples TRBV25-1 to TRBJ2-1, with 11 nucleotides matching TRBD2. Losses at the gene ends were 10 bases for V and 4 bases for J; bases not matched to a gene: 3. The CDR3 length is 13 residues. Germline CDR1 and CDR2: MGHDK and SYGVNS. The CDR3 nucleotides are TGTGCCACCGGGACTAGCGGATACAATGAGCAGTTCTTC. Amino acid sequence: CATGTSGYNEQFF. Full variable domain (rest looked up from reference TRBV25-1 and TRBJ2-1): EADIYQTPRYLVIGTGKKITLECSQTMGHDKMYWYQQDPGMELHLIHYSYGVNSTEKGDLSSESTVSRIRTEHFPLTLESARPSHTSQYLCATGTSGYNEQFFGPGTRLTVL.

The rearrangement links TRBV30 to TRBJ2-7, with D perhaps TRBD2 (5 bases). The CDR3 is made up of 15 amino acids. Germline V gene lookup returns CDR1 GTSNPN and CDR2 SVGIG (reference sequence). Trimming left V 0 bases short and J 0 bases short, with 12 bases between. The CDR3 DNA reads as TGTGCCTGGAGTGTTCGTAGGACTGACTCCTACGAGCAGTACTTC. Translated: CAWSVRRTDSYEQYF.

The chain links TRBV28 to TRBJ2-5, with TRBD2 matching 15 bases. Trimming at V came to 7 bases and at J to 4 bases, leaving 7 bases not matched to a gene. CDR1 and CDR2 from the germline V gene are MDHEN and SYDVKM. This CDR3 contains 16 residues. CDR3 DNA sequence: TGTGCCAGCACCCTGGGGACTAGCGGGAGGTCAGAGACCCAGTACTTC. Amino acids: CASTLGTSGRSETQYF.

The rearrangement uses TRBV4-2 and TRBJ1-3; D is unclear. Germline-derived CDR1 and CDR2 are LGHNA and YNFKEQ. V was clipped by 2 bases and J by 0 bases, with 8 bases between them. The CDR3 spans 15 residues. CDR3: CASSQPTASGNTIYF. The CDR3 DNA reads as TGTGCCAGCAGCCAACCCACAGCCTCTGGAAACACCATATATTTT.

The chain is built from TRBV13 and TRBJ2-1; D might be TRBD2 (6 bases). Germline V gene sequence: CDR1 PRHDT, CDR2 FYEKMQ (reference sequence). The CDR3 runs to 14 residues. The V and J ends lost 5 bases and 6 bases respectively, with 14 bases between them. The CDR3 DNA reads as TGTGCCAGCAGCCCAGAGGGACTCCGCAATGAGCAGTTCTTC. This encodes CASSPEGLRNEQFF.